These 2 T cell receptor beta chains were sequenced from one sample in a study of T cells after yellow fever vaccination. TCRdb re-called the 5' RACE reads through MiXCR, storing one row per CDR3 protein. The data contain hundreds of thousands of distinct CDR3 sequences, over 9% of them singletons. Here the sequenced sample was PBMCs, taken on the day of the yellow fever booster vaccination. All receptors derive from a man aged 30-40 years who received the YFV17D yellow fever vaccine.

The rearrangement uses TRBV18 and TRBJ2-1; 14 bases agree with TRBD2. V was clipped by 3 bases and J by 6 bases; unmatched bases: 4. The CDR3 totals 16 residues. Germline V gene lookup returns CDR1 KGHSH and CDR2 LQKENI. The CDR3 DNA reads TGTGCCAGCTCACCGAAGGGACTAGCGGGAGTCAATGAGCAGTTCTTC. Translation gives CASSPKGLAGVNEQFF. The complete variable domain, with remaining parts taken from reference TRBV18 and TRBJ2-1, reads NAGVMQNPRHLVRRRGQEARLRCSPMKGHSHVYWYRQLPEEGLKFMVYLQKENIIDESGMPKERFSAEFPKEGPSILRIQQVVRGDSAAYFCASSPKGLAGVNEQFFGPGTRLTVL.

The CDR3 here is CASSNSGGGSNQPQHF. CDR3 in DNA: TGTGCCAGCAGCAATTCGGGGGGTGGTAGCAATCAGCCCCAGCATTTT. The V call is TRBV7-9, the J call TRBJ1-5; possibly TRBD1 for D (5 bases). Trimming removed 5 bases at V and 0 bases at J, with 14 bases between. The CDR3 is made up of 16 amino acids. Germline CDR1 is SEHNR and CDR2 is FQNEAQ (reference sequence). The full variable domain, in which reference TRBV7-9 and TRBJ1-5 provide the parts outside the CDR3, is DTGVSQNPRHKITKRGQNVTFRCDPISEHNRLYWYRQTLGQGPEFLTYFQNEAQLEKSRLLSDRFSAERPKGSFSTLEIQRTEQGDSAMYLCASSNSGGGSNQPQHFGDGTRLSIL.